The 11 T cell receptor beta chains below were found in one sample sequenced in a study of cytomegalovirus exposure and HLA in healthy donors. Both 60 Vbeta primers and 13 Jbeta primers went into the PCR. Only in-frame clones appear in the TCRdb table, and some are missing; sequencing was by immunoSEQ multiplex PCR. The repertoire holds 110,000 to 150,000 clones, with 70% to 85% as singletons. The sample consisted of PBMCs. These receptors were collected from a woman aged 60-75 years in good health and CMV-seropositive.

In its sample, this clone was seen a few times. This chain connects TRBV27 to TRBJ2-3, with 7 nucleotides matching TRBD1. This CDR3 contains 15 residues. The V gene end was trimmed by 0 bases and the J gene end by 6 bases; junction bases not matched to a gene: 6. Germline V gene lookup returns CDR1 MNHEY and CDR2 SMNVEV (reference sequence). This chain's CDR3 is CASSLSRGPVDTQYF. CDR3 coding DNA: TGTGCCAGCAGTTTATCAAGGGGGCCAGTGGATACGCAGTATTTT.

In its sample, this clone was seen once. The gene calls are TRBV7-6 and TRBJ1-5; 7 nucleotides line up with TRBD1. Trimming removed 0 bases from V and 7 bases from J; junction bases left unmatched: 3. The V gene's germline CDR1 is SGHVS and CDR2 FNYEAQ. This CDR3 has 14 amino acids. CDR3 sequence: CASSLAGGVQPQHF. The CDR3 region has the DNA TGTGCCAGCAGCTTAGCAGGGGGCGTCCAGCCCCAGCATTTT.

This chain connects TRBV10-3 to TRBJ1-3; a possible D gene is TRBD1 (5 bases). The CDR3 loop spans 15 amino acids. Trimming took 4 bases from V and 2 from J, leaving 12 bases between them. Germline CDR1 is ENHRY and CDR2 is SYGVKD. The CDR3 nucleotides are TGTGCCATCAGTGGGCAGGGTGCCCCTGGAAACACCATATATTTT. This codes for CAISGQGAPGNTIYF.

V and J are TRBV28 and TRBJ2-7, with 9 bases matching TRBD2. Germline loops: CDR1 MDHEN, CDR2 SYDVKM. This CDR3 is built from 15 residues. V was pared by 5 bases and J by 5 bases, with 10 bases of the junction left unmatched. CDR3 DNA sequence: TGTGCCAGCAGTCCAGGGACTAGCAGGACCCACGAGCAGTACTTC. Protein product: CASSPGTSRTHEQYF.

The chain carries TRBV7-3 and TRBJ1-2; 8 bases fit TRBD1. This CDR3 region has 13 residues. V shed 7 bases and J 7 bases; nucleotides not matched to a gene: 8. Germline V gives CDR1 SGHTA, CDR2 FQGTGA. The CDR3 bases are TGTGCCAGCACCCGAGACAGGGGAATTGGCTACACCTTC. Translation gives CASTRDRGIGYTF.

The chain employs TRBV6-1 and TRBJ1-2; 8 bases align to TRBD1. Losses at the gene ends were 2 bases for V and 4 bases for J; bases not matched to a gene: 9. This CDR3 spans 16 amino acids. Germline lookup yields CDR1 MNHNS and CDR2 SASEGT. CDR3 protein: CASSEYRKQGVYGYTF. CDR3 in DNA: TGTGCCAGCAGTGAATACCGTAAACAGGGGGTCTATGGCTACACCTTC.

The chain carries TRBV27 and TRBJ1-1; D might be TRBD1 (5 bases). Trimming removed 6 bases from V and 5 bases from J, with 16 bases in between. The CDR3 loop spans 14 amino acids. CDR1 is MNHEY, CDR2 SMNVEV, per germline (reference sequence). The CDR3 nucleotides read TGTGCCAGCAGGGTCGTAGGGGCGGGAACTGAAGCTTTCTTT. It codes for CASRVVGAGTEAFF.

The V and J genes are TRBV6-6 and TRBJ1-6, with D hard to call. Germline CDR1 is MNHNY and CDR2 is SVGAGI (reference sequence). V was cut by 2 bases and J by 9 bases, with 17 bases left in between. The CDR3 sequence is 16 residues long. The DNA for the CDR3 is TGTGCCAGCAGTTACAATGTACAGATAGATGCTTCACCCCTCCACTTT. As protein: CASSYNVQIDASPLHF.

The V and J genes are TRBV4-1 and TRBJ2-1; 9 nucleotides line up with TRBD2. This CDR3 is built from 20 residues. After removal of 1 base from V and 4 bases from J, the junction contained 17 bases not matched to a gene. Germline assignment: CDR1 MGHRA and CDR2 YSYEKL. This chain's CDR3 is CASSQVLASGTEGLYNEQFF. CDR3 DNA: TGCGCCAGCAGCCAAGTGCTCGCTAGCGGGACAGAGGGCCTTTACAATGAGCAGTTCTTC.

The chain employs TRBV27 and TRBJ2-7; possibly TRBD1 for D (5 bases). Per the germline V gene, CDR1 is MNHEY and CDR2 is SMNVEV (reference sequence). V was cut by 6 bases and J by 3 bases, with 15 bases left in between. CDR3 length: 14 amino acids. The CDR3 reads CASSPDSLLYEQYF. In nucleotides, the CDR3 is TGTGCCAGCAGCCCCGACAGCCTACTCTACGAGCAGTACTTC.

This clone showed up just once. This specimen includes other DNA sequences encoding the same CDR3. The V call is TRBV5-6, the J call TRBJ2-7, with D possibly being TRBD2 (5 bases). Germline V CDR1 and CDR2: SGHDT, YYEEEE. The V and J ends lost 8 bases and 0 bases respectively, with 15 bases between them. The CDR3 extends over 14 amino acids. The DNA for the CDR3 is TGTGCCAGTAGCATGTCCGGACTCTCCTACGAGCAGTACTTC. Amino acids: CASSMSGLSYEQYF.